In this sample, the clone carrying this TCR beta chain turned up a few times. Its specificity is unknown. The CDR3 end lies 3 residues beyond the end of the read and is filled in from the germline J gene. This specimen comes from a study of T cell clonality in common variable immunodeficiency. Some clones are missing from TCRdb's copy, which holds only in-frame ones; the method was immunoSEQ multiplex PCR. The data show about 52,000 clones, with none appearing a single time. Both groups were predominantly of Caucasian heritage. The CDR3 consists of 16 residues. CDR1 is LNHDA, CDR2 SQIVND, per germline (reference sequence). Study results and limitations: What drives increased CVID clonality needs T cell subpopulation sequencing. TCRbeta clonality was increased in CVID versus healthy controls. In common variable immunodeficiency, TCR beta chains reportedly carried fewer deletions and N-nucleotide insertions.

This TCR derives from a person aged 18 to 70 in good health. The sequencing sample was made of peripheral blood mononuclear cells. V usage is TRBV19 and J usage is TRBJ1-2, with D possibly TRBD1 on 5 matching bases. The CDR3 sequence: CASSIGLAGGNNDYTF. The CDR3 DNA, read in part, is TGTGCCAGTAGTATAGGACTAGCGGGGGGAAACAATGAC. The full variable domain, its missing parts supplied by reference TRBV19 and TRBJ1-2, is DGGITQSPKYLFRKEGQNVTLSCEQNLNHDAMYWYRQDPGQGLRLIYYSQIVNDFQKGDIAEGYSVSREKKESFPLTVTSAQKNPTAFYLCASSIGLAGGNNDYTFGSGTRLTVV.